This T cell receptor (beta chain) was sequenced for a study of cytomegalovirus exposure and HLA in healthy donors. Points from the study as a whole: Among the most significant clusters, several appeared linked to common viral pathogens in a later analysis.

The CDR3 has 15 amino acids. CDR1 and CDR2 from the germline V gene are MNHEY and SMNVEV (reference sequence). The V end lost 2 bases, the J end lost 1 base, and 11 bases lay between the germline ends. 60 Vbeta and 13 Jbeta primers were used in PCR. Sequencing was performed with immunoSEQ multiplex PCR; in TCRdb, only in-frame clones are kept and a portion is missing. The sample includes roughly 120,000 clones, approximately 80% of them seen just once. A remark on this clone: Its antigen is not known.

The TCR was taken from a woman aged 25 to 39 in good health and CMV-seropositive. The material sequenced was PBMCs. This sequence joins TRBV27 and TRBJ1-1; tentative D call: TRBD1 (5 bases). The chain's CDR3 is CASSLGFTGNTEAFF. DNA of the CDR3: TGTGCCAGCAGTTTAGGATTTACAGGGAACACTGAAGCTTTCTTT.